These 22 T cell receptor beta chains were sequenced from one sample in a study of T cell responses to AZD1222 COVID-19 vaccine. This table comes from immunoSEQ multiplex PCR, and its TCRdb copy is limited to in-frame clones, with some not included. The table lists just over 150,000 clones, 90% to 95% of them singletons, with 1.5% in the top ten. The specimen was peripheral blood, collected 28 days after the second AZD1222 dose. Receptors originate from an adult who received the AZD1222 COVID-19 vaccine.

The V gene is TRBV3-1 (or the pseudogene TRBV3-2), the J gene TRBJ1-1; no definite D call. Germline V gene data show CDR1 as LGHDT and CDR2 as YNNKEL (reference sequence). V was pared by 1 base and J by 6 bases, with 9 bases between. The CDR3 is 13 residues long. The CDR3 nucleotides read TGTGCCAGCAGCCAAGGCGGGTATTCTGAAGCTTTCTTT. Translated: CASSQGGYSEAFF.

V is TRBV5-8 and J is TRBJ2-7; TRBD1 agrees at 12 bases. After removal of 2 bases from V and 5 bases from J, the junction contained 11 bases not matched to a gene. CDR1 is SGHTS, CDR2 YDEGEE, per germline. The CDR3 loop spans 17 amino acids. CDR3 bases: TGTGCCAGCAGCTTTCCCGGGACAGGGGGCGTCTGGGACGAGCAGTACTTC. It translates to CASSFPGTGGVWDEQYF.

V is TRBV29-1 and J is TRBJ2-3; 9 positions agree with TRBD1. Germline lookup yields CDR1 SQVTM and CDR2 ANQGSEA. J gave up 1 base and V 6 bases, and 8 bases lay outside the gene matches. The CDR3 is 15 amino acids. CDR3 sequence reads: CSVVTGGKGTDTQYF. CDR3 nucleotides: TGCAGCGTCGTGACAGGGGGTAAGGGCACAGATACGCAGTATTTT.

The chain carries TRBV28 and TRBJ1-5; D gene unclear. Looked up from germline, CDR1 is MDHEN and CDR2 is SYDVKM. The CDR3 totals 12 residues. V was trimmed by 6 bases and J by 9 bases, leaving 12 bases between them. The CDR3 DNA reads as TGTGCCAGCAGCTTCGGGGAAGGGCCCCAGCATTTT. Translated, it gives CASSFGEGPQHF.

The V gene is TRBV7-7, the J gene TRBJ2-3; possibly TRBD2 for D (6 bases). Germline V gene data show CDR1 as SSHAT and CDR2 as FNYEAQ (reference sequence). Trimming removed 1 base at V and 4 bases at J, with 6 bases between. The CDR3 is made up of 13 amino acids. CDR3 loop: CASSLGLADTQYF. CDR3 nucleotide sequence: TGTGCCAGCAGCTTAGGACTAGCAGATACGCAGTATTTT.

V is TRBV11-2 and J is TRBJ2-3; possibly TRBD1 for D (6 bases). Germline V CDR1 and CDR2: SGHAT, FQNNGV. The ends were cut back, 3 bases at V and 2 bases at J, with 12 bases in the middle. This CDR3 has 15 amino acids. This CDR3 reads CASSFFRGSTDTQYF. In DNA, the CDR3 is TGTGCCAGCAGCTTTTTTAGGGGGTCCACAGATACGCAGTATTTT. Supplemented by reference TRBV11-2 and TRBJ2-3, the full variable domain reads EAGVAQSPRYKIIEKRQSVAFWCNPISGHATLYWYQQILGQGPKLLIQFQNNGVVDDSQLPKDRFSAERLKGVDSTLKIQPAKLEDSAVYLCASSFFRGSTDTQYFGPGTRLTVL.

V and J are TRBV6-5 and TRBJ1-1; D not resolved. The V gene's germline CDR1 is MNHEY and CDR2 SVGAGI. With 2 bases removed from V and 1 base from J, the gap between germline ends came to 8 bases. This CDR3 has 14 residues. CDR3 sequence reads: CASSYELGNTEAFF. The CDR3 bases are TGTGCCAGCAGTTACGAGCTGGGGAACACTGAAGCTTTCTTT.

The chain is built from TRBV30 and TRBJ1-2, with unresolved D. Trimming stripped 4 bases from V and 2 bases from J, with 11 bases between. The germline V gene encodes CDR1 GTSNPN and CDR2 SVGIG (reference sequence). The CDR3 consists of 13 residues. The CDR3 reads CAWTGSPNYGYTF. CDR3 DNA: TGTGCCTGGACGGGCAGCCCGAACTATGGCTACACCTTC.

The chain uses TRBV24-1 and TRBJ2-6; D gene unclear. In germline, CDR1 is KGHDR, CDR2 SFDVKD. CDR3 length: 15 residues. Trimming took off 3 bases at V and 2 bases at J, with 7 bases between the two ends. CDR3 nucleotide sequence: TGTGCCACCAGTGATCGGTCAGCTGGGGCCAACGTCCTGACTTTC. Translated: CATSDRSAGANVLTF.

The V call is TRBV4-1, the J call TRBJ1-1, with D hard to call. Germline V gene sequence: CDR1 MGHRA, CDR2 YSYEKL. The CDR3 totals 16 residues. V was pared by 1 base and J by 5 bases, with 17 bases between. The CDR3 nucleotides are TGCGCCAGCAGCCAAGTGGCCGCCAGGATGACTACTGAAGCTTTCTTT. It is translated as CASSQVAARMTTEAFF.

The genes are TRBV7-9 and TRBJ2-2; no clear D gene. Between the trimmed V and J ends, which lost 1 base and 4 bases, there was a span of 7 bases. Germline-derived CDR1 and CDR2 are SEHNR and FQNEAQ (reference sequence). The CDR3 spans 14 residues. DNA for the CDR3: TGTGCCAGCAGCTTAGAGGCTAGCACCGGGGAGCTGTTTTTT. Its translation: CASSLEASTGELFF. Supplemented by reference TRBV7-9 and TRBJ2-2, the full variable domain reads DTGVSQNPRHKITKRGQNVTFRCDPISEHNRLYWYRQTLGQGPEFLTYFQNEAQLEKSRLLSDRFSAERPKGSFSTLEIQRTEQGDSAMYLCASSLEASTGELFFGEGSRLTVL.

This chain connects TRBV5-1 to TRBJ2-1; weak D call: TRBD1 (6 bases). CDR3 length: 16 amino acids. Germline values: CDR1 SGHRS, CDR2 YFSETQ. Trimming shortened V by 4 bases and J by 6 bases, and 20 bases separated the two germline ends. The CDR3 loop reads CASSPRTDRLSNEQFF. The CDR3 DNA is TGCGCCAGCAGCCCCCGGACAGACAGACTGAGCAATGAGCAGTTCTTC. The full variable domain, with the rest looked up from reference TRBV5-1 and TRBJ2-1, is KAGVTQTPRYLIKTRGQQVTLSCSPISGHRSVSWYQQTPGQGLQFLFEYFSETQRNKGNFPGRFSGRQFSNSRSEMNVSTLELGDSALYLCASSPRTDRLSNEQFFGPGTRLTVL.

V and J are TRBV4-1 and TRBJ2-7, with TRBD1 matching 8 bases. The CDR3 has 16 amino acids. Trimming cost V 3 bases and J 4 bases; bases outside gene matches: 11. From germline, CDR1 is MGHRA and CDR2 YSYEKL. The CDR3 DNA reads as TGCGCCAGCAGCCAGCTACAGGGGGTGGGTATATACGAGCAGTACTTC. Protein product: CASSQLQGVGIYEQYF.

This chain uses TRBV5-1 with TRBJ2-1; 7 nucleotides match TRBD2. The CDR3 loop spans 15 amino acids. Germline CDR1 is SGHRS and CDR2 is YFSETQ. The V segment lost 5 bases and the J segment 8 bases; nucleotides outside the gene matches: 13. CDR3: CASREWREQTDEQFF. The CDR3 nucleotides are TGCGCCAGCAGGGAATGGCGGGAGCAGACGGATGAGCAGTTCTTC. Drawing the rest from reference TRBV5-1 and TRBJ2-1, the complete variable domain is KAGVTQTPRYLIKTRGQQVTLSCSPISGHRSVSWYQQTPGQGLQFLFEYFSETQRNKGNFPGRFSGRQFSNSRSEMNVSTLELGDSALYLCASREWREQTDEQFFGPGTRLTVL.

The V call is TRBV27, the J call TRBJ2-4, with D possibly matching TRBD1 (5 bases). This CDR3 is built from 13 residues. Germline assignment: CDR1 MNHEY and CDR2 SMNVEV (reference sequence). Trimming took off 4 bases at V and 12 bases at J, with 16 bases between the two ends. Here the CDR3 DNA reads TGTGCCAGCAGTTCAGGGTTTCTGCCCTCTCAGTACTTC. This gives the protein CASSSGFLPSQYF.

The rearrangement joins TRBV30 to TRBJ2-1; D call uncertain. This CDR3 has 12 residues. V was trimmed by 0 bases and J by 8 bases, leaving 8 bases between them. CDR1 is GTSNPN and CDR2 is SVGIG in the germline V gene (reference sequence). CDR3: CAWSVSVDEQFF. The CDR3 coding sequence is TGTGCCTGGAGTGTATCCGTGGATGAGCAGTTCTTC.

This clone has more than one count but fewer than ten. This chain connects TRBV28 to TRBJ2-7; the D gene is possibly TRBD1 (6 bases). V gave up 5 bases and J gave up 4 bases, with 24 bases separating them. Germline CDR1 is MDHEN and CDR2 is SYDVKM. CDR3 size: 17 residues. The DNA of the CDR3 is TGTGCCAGCAGTCGCATCAGGGGATCGATACTCTTGTACGAGCAGTACTTC. Translated: CASSRIRGSILLYEQYF.

The chain couples TRBV7-2 to TRBJ2-5; TRBD1 or TRBD2 may be the D gene (6 bases each). V gave up 5 bases and J gave up 5 bases, with 18 bases separating them. This CDR3 region has 15 residues. The germline V gene has CDR1 SGHTA and CDR2 FQGNSA. CDR3 sequence (DNA): TGTGCCAGCAGCCTGCTCGGATTGGGGGGCGAGACCCAGTACTTC. Amino acid sequence: CASSLLGLGGETQYF.

This clone was recorded once. The genes are TRBV28 and TRBJ1-6; D is perhaps TRBD1 (5 bases). Trimming took 7 bases from V and 0 from J, leaving 10 bases between them. This CDR3 contains 15 residues. Germline V gene sequence: CDR1 MDHEN, CDR2 SYDVKM. This CDR3 is CASISGGSYNSPLHF. CDR3 nucleotides: TGTGCCAGCATAAGTGGGGGCTCCTATAATTCACCCCTCCACTTT.

The chain employs TRBV5-4 and TRBJ2-7, with D tentatively TRBD1 or TRBD2 (6 bases each). The CDR3 has 15 amino acids. V shed 1 base and J shed 4 bases, with 15 bases lying between them. Germline V gene data show CDR1 as SGHNT and CDR2 as YYREEE (reference sequence). The CDR3 reads CASSLLGGLGYEQYF. The CDR3 DNA reads TGTGCCAGCAGCTTGTTAGGGGGGTTAGGGTACGAGCAGTACTTC.

The rearrangement uses TRBV19 and TRBJ1-1; TRBD1 is a possible D gene (5 bases). The germline V gene has CDR1 LNHDA and CDR2 SQIVND (reference sequence). Trimming stripped 0 bases from V and 0 bases from J, with 11 bases between. The CDR3 has 16 residues. The CDR3 nucleotides read TGTGCCAGTAGTATAGATTACGAGGGGATGAACACTGAAGCTTTCTTT. Translation: CASSIDYEGMNTEAFF.

The CDR3 coding sequence is TGTGCCAGCAGCTTCGGGGGGGATCAGCCCCAGCATTTT. Protein: CASSFGGDQPQHF. The chain combines TRBV7-3 with TRBJ1-5, with a tentative D call TRBD1 (5 bases). Trimming removed 3 bases from V and 5 bases from J, with 8 bases in between. CDR1 and CDR2 (germline): SGHTA, FQGTGA. This CDR3 is 13 amino acids long.